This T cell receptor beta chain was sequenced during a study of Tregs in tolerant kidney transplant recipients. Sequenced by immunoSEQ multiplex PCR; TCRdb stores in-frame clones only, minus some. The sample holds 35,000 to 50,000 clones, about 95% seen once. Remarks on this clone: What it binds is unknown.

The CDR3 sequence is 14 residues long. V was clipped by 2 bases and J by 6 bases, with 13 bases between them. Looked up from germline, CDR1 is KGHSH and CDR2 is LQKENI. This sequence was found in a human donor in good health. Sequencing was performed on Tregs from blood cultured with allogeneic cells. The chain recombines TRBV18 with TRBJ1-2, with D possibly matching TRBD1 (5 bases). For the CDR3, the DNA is TGTGCCAGCTCACCAACCGGGGCTAGCGATGGCTACACCTTC. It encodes CASSPTGASDGYTF.